Listed here are 29 T cell receptor beta chains from one sample, sequenced in a study of cytomegalovirus exposure and HLA in healthy donors. 60 Vbeta and 13 Jbeta primers were used in PCR. Clones were read by immunoSEQ multiplex PCR, and TCRdb kept only the in-frame ones, dropping some. Of about 220,000 clones listed, approximately 82% were seen once; the top ten hold 0.63%. The source material was PBMCs. All receptors derive from a man aged 18 to 35 in good health and CMV-seronegative.

The chain employs TRBV27 and TRBJ1-5, with D perhaps TRBD1 (6 bases). The length of the CDR3 is 12 residues. Germline CDR1 reads MNHEY; CDR2 reads SMNVEV (reference sequence). Trimming removed 5 bases at V and 9 bases at J, with 11 bases between. The CDR3 protein is CASSLQGRPQHF. As DNA, the CDR3 is TGTGCCAGCAGTCTACAGGGACGGCCCCAGCATTTT.

This clone showed up just once. V usage is TRBV6-1 and J usage is TRBJ2-3; tentatively, D is TRBD2 (6 bases). Germline V gene sequence: CDR1 MNHNS, CDR2 SASEGT. The CDR3 length is 17 residues. V was pared by 2 bases and J by 5 bases, with 20 bases between. In DNA, the CDR3 is TGTGCCAGCAGTGAATTGGGGGGTCGGATAGTGGGAGATACGCAGTATTTT. Its protein product is CASSELGGRIVGDTQYF.

The V and J genes are TRBV2 and TRBJ1-5; D is ambiguous. The CDR3 has 15 amino acids. Trimming cost V 4 bases and J 0 bases, with 10 bases left between them. Germline CDR1 is SNHLY and CDR2 is FYNNEI. DNA of the CDR3: TGTGCCAGCAGTGTTTCAGAATATAGCAATCAGCCCCAGCATTTT. Residues: CASSVSEYSNQPQHF.

A few counts support this clone. The gene calls are TRBV19 and TRBJ2-2; D may be TRBD2 (5 bases). The CDR3 is 15 amino acids. Germline V CDR1 and CDR2: LNHDA, SQIVND (reference sequence). V was cut by 1 base and J by 1 base, with 7 bases left in between. The CDR3 coding sequence is TGTGCCAGTAGTATAGTAGCGAGGAACACCGGGGAGCTGTTTTTT. The encoded protein is CASSIVARNTGELFF.

This clone occurred a few times. The CDR3, as DNA: TGCAGCGTCCACCCAGATAGTACGTCGGGGGAGCAGTACTTC. It specifies CSVHPDSTSGEQYF. The chain employs TRBV29-1 and TRBJ2-7, with D maybe TRBD2 (5 bases). Trimming took off 6 bases at V and 7 bases at J, with 22 bases between the two ends. The CDR3 sequence is 14 residues long. Germline V gene data show CDR1 as SQVTM and CDR2 as ANQGSEA.

The rearrangement links TRBV6-5 to TRBJ2-1, with TRBD2 identical over 7 bases. Germline CDR1 and CDR2: MNHEY and SVGAGI. Trimming at V came to 9 bases and at J to 8 bases, leaving 13 bases not matched to a gene. CDR3 length: 14 residues. CDR3: CASMSLALNDEQFF. CDR3 nucleotide sequence: TGTGCCAGTATGTCACTAGCGCTCAACGATGAGCAGTTCTTC.

This clone was detected a few times. The rearrangement joins TRBV5-4 to TRBJ2-2; D ambiguous. The CDR3 is 14 amino acids. V lost 4 bases and J 3 bases, leaving 10 bases between the germline ends. Germline CDR1 is SGHNT and CDR2 is YYREEE (reference sequence). The CDR3 DNA sequence: TGTGCCAGCAGCCGTGAGCGAGACACCGGGGAGCTGTTTTTT. Its protein is CASSRERDTGELFF.

This clone was observed a single time. This chain uses TRBV6-5 with TRBJ2-5, with TRBD2 matching over 10 bases. The V gene's germline CDR1 is MNHEY and CDR2 SVGAGI. The CDR3 is made up of 13 amino acids. The trim removed 2 bases at V and 8 bases at J, leaving 2 bases unmatched. This CDR3 reads CASSYGLAATQYF. As DNA, the CDR3 is TGTGCCAGCAGTTACGGACTAGCGGCCACCCAGTACTTC.

V and J are TRBV28 and TRBJ2-7; 13 positions match TRBD2. The CDR3 covers 16 residues. Germline V gives CDR1 MDHEN, CDR2 SYDVKM. J gave up 3 bases and V 3 bases, and 5 bases lay outside the gene matches. This CDR3 reads CASSFDGTSGIYEQYF. CDR3 coding DNA: TGTGCCAGCAGTTTTGACGGGACTAGCGGGATCTACGAGCAGTACTTC.

The chain recombines TRBV5-6 with TRBJ1-2; 8 nucleotides align to TRBD1. Germline CDR1 is SGHDT and CDR2 is YYEEEE. V gave up 6 bases and J gave up 4 bases; unmatched junction bases: 8. CDR3 size: 14 residues. CDR3 nucleotides: TGTGCCAGCACCACGACAGGGGACGGCTATGGCTACACCTTC. This gives the protein CASTTTGDGYGYTF.

The CDR3 DNA follows: TGTGCCATCAGTGAGAACAGGGGGAATGGCTACACCTTC. It translates to CAISENRGNGYTF. The V call is TRBV10-3, the J call TRBJ1-2, with 8 positions matching TRBD1. Unmatched junction bases numbered 2, after V lost 2 bases and J lost 6 bases. In germline, CDR1 is ENHRY, CDR2 SYGVKD. This CDR3 spans 13 amino acids.

The chain has TRBV29-1 and TRBJ2-7; 7 bases match TRBD2. Unmatched junction bases numbered 4, after V lost 7 bases and J lost 4 bases. CDR1 is SQVTM, CDR2 ANQGSEA, per germline. The CDR3 loop spans 11 amino acids. The CDR3 loop reads CSAGGIYEQYF. DNA of the CDR3: TGCAGCGCGGGGGGAATATACGAGCAGTACTTC.

This sequence joins TRBV5-1 and TRBJ2-7; perhaps TRBD2 as D (6 bases). Trimming cost V 0 bases and J 3 bases, with 13 bases left between them. CDR1 SGHRS and CDR2 YFSETQ come from the germline V gene. The CDR3 runs 15 residues. Here the CDR3 reads CASSLALGGVYEQYF. The CDR3 bases are TGCGCCAGCAGCTTGGCTCTGGGAGGAGTCTACGAGCAGTACTTC.

This clone was seen at least ten times. The CDR3 DNA reads as TGTGCCAGCAGACGACAATCCGACTACGAGCAGTACTTC. This gives the protein CASRRQSDYEQYF. The rearrangement links TRBV7-9 to TRBJ2-7; D not certain. Trimming took off 6 bases at V and 3 bases at J, with 12 bases between the two ends. Germline V gives CDR1 SEHNR, CDR2 FQNEAQ (reference sequence). CDR3 length: 13 amino acids.

This clone was detected only a few times. The chain employs TRBV11-1 and TRBJ1-1; perhaps TRBD1 as D (5 bases). CDR1 is SGHAT, CDR2 FQDESV, per germline (reference sequence). Trimming took off 5 bases at V and 5 bases at J, with 15 bases between the two ends. This CDR3 comprises 14 residues. The DNA for the CDR3 is TGTGCCAGCAGCCGTGGGGGGGGACTAACTGAAGCTTTCTTT. Protein product: CASSRGGGLTEAFF.

This clone appeared a single time. The V and J genes are TRBV2 and TRBJ2-3, with D unclear. There are 14 residues in the CDR3. Trimming took off 3 bases at V and 1 base at J, with 8 bases between the two ends. Germline V gives CDR1 SNHLY, CDR2 FYNNEI. CDR3 bases: TGTGCCAGCAGTGATTTGGCTCGCACAGATACGCAGTATTTT. Its protein product is CASSDLARTDTQYF.

The chain links TRBV7-9 to TRBJ2-1; maybe TRBD2 (5 bases). CDR1 is SEHNR, CDR2 FQNEAQ, per germline (reference sequence). Trimming took off 4 bases at V and 0 bases at J, with 10 bases between the two ends. The CDR3 has 15 amino acids. CDR3 coding DNA: TGTGCCAGCAGCTCCGTGGGGAGCTCCTACAATGAGCAGTTCTTC. Translating gives CASSSVGSSYNEQFF.

The V and J genes are TRBV7-9 and TRBJ1-5; maybe TRBD1 (6 bases). The germline V gene has CDR1 SEHNR and CDR2 FQNEAQ (reference sequence). Deletions cut 4 bases from V and 3 bases from J, with 16 bases between. The CDR3 consists of 16 residues. CDR3 bases: TGTGCCAGCAGCTCATCGGCGGGGGCCATCAATCAGCCCCAGCATTTT. This translates into CASSSSAGAINQPQHF.

The gene calls are TRBV6-1 and TRBJ1-2, with D unclear. The CDR3 is 16 residues long. The V and J ends lost 2 bases and 4 bases respectively, with 17 bases between them. The germline CDR1 and CDR2 sequences are MNHNS and SASEGT. CDR3 sequence reads: CASSERAGGIPYGYTF. CDR3 DNA: TGTGCCAGCAGTGAAAGGGCGGGAGGGATACCCTATGGCTACACCTTC.

This chain connects TRBV4-1 to TRBJ2-3, with a tentative D call TRBD2 (7 bases). V lost 6 bases, J lost 0 bases, and 22 bases lay in between. This CDR3 region has 18 residues. From germline, CDR1 is MGHRA and CDR2 YSYEKL. The CDR3 protein is CASSPEGGGGISTDTQYF. For the CDR3, the DNA is TGCGCCAGCAGTCCGGAAGGAGGGGGAGGGATAAGCACAGATACGCAGTATTTT.

This chain links TRBV4-1 with TRBJ1-4, with TRBD1 matching over 9 bases. This CDR3 spans 18 amino acids. Losses at the gene ends were 3 bases for V and 0 bases for J; bases not matched to a gene: 8. The germline V gene has CDR1 MGHRA and CDR2 YSYEKL. The CDR3 loop is CASSHERTGAPTNEKLFF. CDR3 bases: TGCGCCAGCAGCCACGAGCGGACAGGGGCCCCAACTAATGAAAAACTGTTTTTT.

V is TRBV7-3 and J is TRBJ2-2; 10 bases are a match to TRBD1. The CDR3 length is 17 residues. Germline CDR1 is SGHTA and CDR2 is FQGTGA. The junction had 2 bases not matched to a gene; V was cut back by 0 bases and J by 1 base. The CDR3 DNA follows: TGTGCCAGCAGCTTAACCCGGGACAGGGGGAACACCGGGGAGCTGTTTTTT. It is translated as CASSLTRDRGNTGELFF.

The CDR3 DNA is TGTGCCAGCAGCTTGGCTAAGTGGGACACCTACACCGGGGAGCTGTTTTTT. It yields the protein CASSLAKWDTYTGELFF. This chain connects TRBV5-4 to TRBJ2-2; possibly TRBD1 for D (6 bases). Trimming pared 0 bases from V and 3 bases from J, leaving 15 bases between. The CDR3 has 17 residues. CDR1 is SGHNT, CDR2 YYREEE, per germline (reference sequence).

The J gene is TRBJ1-1, the V gene TRBV5-1, with TRBD1 identical over 10 bases. Germline loops: CDR1 SGHRS, CDR2 YFSETQ. CDR3 length equals 14 residues. V shed 4 bases and J 5 bases; nucleotides not matched to a gene: 5. The CDR3, as DNA: TGCGCCAGCAGCATCGGACAGGGGGGGACTGAAGCTTTCTTT. It specifies CASSIGQGGTEAFF.

The chain links TRBV30 to TRBJ2-1, with D possibly being TRBD2 (5 bases). Trimming removed 2 bases at V and 7 bases at J, with 12 bases between. The CDR3 contains 13 residues. The germline CDR1 and CDR2 sequences are GTSNPN and SVGIG (reference sequence). CDR3 DNA: TGTGCCTGGAGTTCTGGACTCCCTAATGAGCAGTTCTTC. This codes for CAWSSGLPNEQFF.

The chain links TRBV30 to TRBJ1-1, with TRBD1 identical over 7 bases. Germline trimming cut 5 bases from V and 3 bases from J; bases unmatched to any gene: 3. The germline CDR1 and CDR2 sequences are GTSNPN and SVGIG (reference sequence). The CDR3 has 12 residues. CDR3 loop: CAWGQGDTEAFF. The CDR3 bases are TGTGCCTGGGGGCAGGGGGACACTGAAGCTTTCTTT.

The chain joins TRBV23-1 to TRBJ1-4, with TRBD1 as a possible D gene (6 bases). TRBV23-1 is annotated as an ORF whose role is uncertain. The V gene lost 11 bases and the J gene lost 6 bases, with 16 bases spanning the gap. There are 13 residues in the CDR3. This CDR3 is CAHPRGADEKLFF. CDR3 coding DNA: TGCGCCCACCCACGGGGGGCCGATGAAAAACTGTTTTTT.

This clone was counted a single time. V and J are TRBV30 and TRBJ1-1, with a weak D call TRBD1 (6 bases). The V gene's germline CDR1 is GTSNPN and CDR2 SVGIG (reference sequence). The CDR3 contains 11 residues. Between the trimmed V and J ends, which lost 5 bases and 10 bases, there was a span of 14 bases. The CDR3 reads CAWEQGVGAFF. CDR3 nucleotide sequence: TGTGCCTGGGAACAGGGCGTGGGAGCTTTCTTT.

The chain recombines TRBV6-5 with TRBJ1-3; no firm D call. Germline CDR1 MNHEY, CDR2 SVGAGI. V was cut by 3 bases and J by 7 bases, with 16 bases left in between. This CDR3 is built from 15 residues. This chain's CDR3 is CASSYRGDAANTIYF. Written as DNA, the CDR3 is TGTGCCAGCAGTTATCGGGGAGACGCTGCGAACACCATATATTTT.